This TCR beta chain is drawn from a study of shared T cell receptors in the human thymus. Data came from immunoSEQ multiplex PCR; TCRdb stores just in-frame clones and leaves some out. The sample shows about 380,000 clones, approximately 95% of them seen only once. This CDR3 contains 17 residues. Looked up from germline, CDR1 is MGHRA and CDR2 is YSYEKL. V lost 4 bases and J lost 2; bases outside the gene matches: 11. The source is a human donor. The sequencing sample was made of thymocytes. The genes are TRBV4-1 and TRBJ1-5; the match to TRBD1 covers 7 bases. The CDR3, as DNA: TGCGCCAGCAGCCCCCGGGACAGAGAGCGGGGCAATCAGCCCCAGCATTTT. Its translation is CASSPRDRERGNQPQHF.